The source of this T cell receptor (beta chain) is a study of cytomegalovirus exposure and HLA in healthy donors. TCRdb's copy holds only in-frame clones and misses some; the assay was immunoSEQ multiplex PCR. The table records about 70,000 clones, 92% of them present only once. This clone was detected only once. Trimming pared 5 bases from V and 6 bases from J, leaving 14 bases between. Per the germline V gene, CDR1 is SEHNR and CDR2 is FQNEAQ (reference sequence). The CDR3 is made up of 14 amino acids. V usage is TRBV7-9 and J usage is TRBJ1-5; a possible D gene is TRBD1 (6 bases). The TCR was taken from a man aged 18 to 30 in good health and CMV-seropositive. The sequencing input was PBMCs. The chain's CDR3 is CASSPEGGGQPQHF. Written as DNA, the CDR3 is TGTGCCAGCAGCCCAGAAGGGGGTGGTCAGCCCCAGCATTTT. Complete variable domain (other parts from reference TRBV7-9 and TRBJ1-5): DTGVSQNPRHKITKRGQNVTFRCDPISEHNRLYWYRQTLGQGPEFLTYFQNEAQLEKSRLLSDRFSAERPKGSFSTLEIQRTEQGDSAMYLCASSPEGGGQPQHFGDGTRLSIL.